This record covers a single T cell receptor beta chain. The multiple sclerosis controls were treatment-naive patients affected by stable or active relapsing-remitting disease. The source of the sample is a study of CD8 T cells in Susac syndrome. The RNA, 0.5 to 1 ug, was put through reverse transcription using random hexamers. The TCR beta CDR3 was amplified by immunoSEQ multiplex PCR across 54 Vbeta, 13 Jbeta. TCRdb itself ran the immunoSEQ multiplex PCR reads through MiXCR, one entry per CDR3 protein. The profile covers around 140,000 distinct CDR3 sequences, with over 80% appearing a single time and roughly 0.5% taken by the ten largest. The CDR3 contains 17 residues. Germline V gives CDR1 MNHEY, CDR2 SMNVEV (reference sequence). With 5 bases removed from V and 0 bases from J, the gap between germline ends came to 16 bases.

The sequenced material came from CD8+ T cells from PBMCs. V and J are TRBV27 and TRBJ2-2, with D tentatively TRBD1 (6 bases). This receptor was identified in a human donor with multiple sclerosis. CDR3 DNA sequence: TGTGCCAGCAGTAAAAAGGGGACATACGCGAACACCGGGGAGCTGTTTTTT. It encodes CASSKKGTYANTGELFF.